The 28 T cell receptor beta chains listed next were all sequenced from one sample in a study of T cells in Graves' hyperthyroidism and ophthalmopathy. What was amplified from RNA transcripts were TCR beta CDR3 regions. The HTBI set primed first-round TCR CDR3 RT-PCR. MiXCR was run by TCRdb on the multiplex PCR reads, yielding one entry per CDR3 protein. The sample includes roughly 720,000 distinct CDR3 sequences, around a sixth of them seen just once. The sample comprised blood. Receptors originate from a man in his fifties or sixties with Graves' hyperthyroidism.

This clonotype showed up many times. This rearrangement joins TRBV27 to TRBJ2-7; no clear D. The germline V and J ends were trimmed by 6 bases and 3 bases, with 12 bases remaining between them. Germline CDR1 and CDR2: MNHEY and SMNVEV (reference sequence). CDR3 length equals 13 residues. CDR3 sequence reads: CASSYSPHYEQYF. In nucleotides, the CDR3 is TGTGCCAGCAGCTACAGTCCTCACTACGAGCAGTACTTC.

The CDR3 reads CASSLAFTGGYGYTF. CDR3 coding DNA: TGCGCCAGCAGCTTGGCCTTCACGGGCGGCTATGGCTACACCTTC. The V gene is TRBV5-1, the J gene TRBJ1-2; no definite D call. The CDR3 loop spans 15 amino acids. The germline V gene encodes CDR1 SGHRS and CDR2 YFSETQ. The V end was cut by 0 bases, the J end by 4 bases, with 13 bases between.

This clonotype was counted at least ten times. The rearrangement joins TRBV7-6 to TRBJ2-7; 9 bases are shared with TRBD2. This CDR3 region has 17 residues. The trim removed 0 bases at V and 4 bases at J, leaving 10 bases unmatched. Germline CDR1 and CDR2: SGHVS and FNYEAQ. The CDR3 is CASSLAKAGGPFYEQYF. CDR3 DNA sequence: TGTGCCAGCAGCTTAGCGAAAGCGGGAGGTCCCTTTTACGAGCAGTACTTC.

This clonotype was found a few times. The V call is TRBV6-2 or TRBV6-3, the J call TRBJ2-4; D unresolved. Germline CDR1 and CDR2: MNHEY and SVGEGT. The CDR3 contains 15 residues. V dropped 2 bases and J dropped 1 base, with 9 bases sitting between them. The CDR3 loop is CASSYTSLAKNIQYF. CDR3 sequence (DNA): TGTGCCAGCAGTTACACCAGTTTGGCCAAAAACATTCAGTACTTC.

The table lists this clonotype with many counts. The CDR3 loop is CASSVRGAYNEQFF. As DNA, the CDR3 is TGTGCCAGCAGTGTTAGGGGTGCCTACAATGAGCAGTTCTTC. The chain is built from TRBV2 and TRBJ2-1, with a tentative D call TRBD1 (5 bases). The CDR3 totals 14 residues. V gave up 4 bases and J gave up 2 bases, with 9 bases separating them. Germline-derived CDR1 and CDR2 are SNHLY and FYNNEI. The complete variable domain, with remaining parts taken from reference TRBV2 and TRBJ2-1, reads EPEVTQTPSHQVTQMGQEVILRCVPISNHLYFYWYRQILGQKVEFLVSFYNNEISEKSEIFDDQFSVERPDGSNFTLKIRSTKLEDSAMYFCASSVRGAYNEQFFGPGTRLTVL.

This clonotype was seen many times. The CDR3 sequence: CATSDPGVNTGELFF. In DNA, the CDR3 is TGTGCCACCAGTGATCCTGGGGTGAACACCGGGGAGCTGTTTTTT. The chain joins TRBV24-1 to TRBJ2-2; D not resolved. CDR1 is KGHDR and CDR2 is SFDVKD in the germline V gene. Trimming cost V 3 bases and J 1 base, with 8 bases left between them. The CDR3 is 15 residues long.

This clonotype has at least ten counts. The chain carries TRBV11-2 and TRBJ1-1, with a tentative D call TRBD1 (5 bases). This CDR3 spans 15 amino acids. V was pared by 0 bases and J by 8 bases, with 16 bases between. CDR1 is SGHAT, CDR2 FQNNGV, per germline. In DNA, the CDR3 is TGTGCCAGCAGCTTAGAACGGCCGGGACGCCCGGAAGCTTTCTTT. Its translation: CASSLERPGRPEAFF.

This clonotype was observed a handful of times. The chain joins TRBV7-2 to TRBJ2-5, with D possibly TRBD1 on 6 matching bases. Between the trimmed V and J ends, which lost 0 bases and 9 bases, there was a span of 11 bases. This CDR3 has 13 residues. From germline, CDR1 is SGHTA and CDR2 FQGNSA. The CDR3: CASSLAGQGPQYF. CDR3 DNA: TGTGCCAGCAGCTTAGCGGGCCAGGGGCCCCAGTACTTC.

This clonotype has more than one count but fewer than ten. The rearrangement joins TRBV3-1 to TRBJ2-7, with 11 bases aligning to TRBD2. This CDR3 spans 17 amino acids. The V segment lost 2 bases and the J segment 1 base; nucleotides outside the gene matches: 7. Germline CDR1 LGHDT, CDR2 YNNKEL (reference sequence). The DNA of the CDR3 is TGTGCCAGCAGCCAAAAACGGACTAGCGGGCCTTCCTACGAGCAGTACTTC. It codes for CASSQKRTSGPSYEQYF.

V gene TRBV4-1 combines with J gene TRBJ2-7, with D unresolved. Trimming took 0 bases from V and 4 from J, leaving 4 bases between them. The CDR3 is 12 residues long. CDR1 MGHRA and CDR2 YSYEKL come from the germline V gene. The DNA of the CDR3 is TGCGCCAGCAGCCAAGATGATTACGAGCAGTACTTC. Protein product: CASSQDDYEQYF.

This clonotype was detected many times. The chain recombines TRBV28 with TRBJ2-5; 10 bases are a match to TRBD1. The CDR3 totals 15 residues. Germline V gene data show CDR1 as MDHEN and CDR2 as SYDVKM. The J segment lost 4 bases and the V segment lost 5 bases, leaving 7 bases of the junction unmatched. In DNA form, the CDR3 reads TGTGCCAGCAGTGTTCTGACAGGGGGCGCAGAGACCCAGTACTTC. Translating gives CASSVLTGGAETQYF.

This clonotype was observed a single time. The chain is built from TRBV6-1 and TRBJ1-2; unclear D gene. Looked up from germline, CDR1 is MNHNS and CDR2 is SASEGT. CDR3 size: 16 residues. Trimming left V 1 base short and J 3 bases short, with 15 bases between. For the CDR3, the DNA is TGTGCCAGCAGTGAAGACAGCCTTCCCAGATACTATGGCTACACCTTC. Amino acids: CASSEDSLPRYYGYTF.

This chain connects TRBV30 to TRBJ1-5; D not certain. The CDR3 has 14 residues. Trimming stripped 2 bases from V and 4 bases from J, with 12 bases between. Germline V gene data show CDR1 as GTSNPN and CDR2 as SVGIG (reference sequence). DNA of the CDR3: TGTGCCTGGAGTTTCTCGGATTTTAATCAGCCCCAGCATTTT. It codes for CAWSFSDFNQPQHF.

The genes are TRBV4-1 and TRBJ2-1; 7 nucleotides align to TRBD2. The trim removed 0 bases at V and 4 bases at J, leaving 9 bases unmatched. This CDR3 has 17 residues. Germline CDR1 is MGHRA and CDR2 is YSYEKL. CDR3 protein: CASSQDRARGGYNEQFF. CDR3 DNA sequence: TGCGCCAGCAGCCAAGATAGGGCTCGCGGGGGATACAATGAGCAGTTCTTC.

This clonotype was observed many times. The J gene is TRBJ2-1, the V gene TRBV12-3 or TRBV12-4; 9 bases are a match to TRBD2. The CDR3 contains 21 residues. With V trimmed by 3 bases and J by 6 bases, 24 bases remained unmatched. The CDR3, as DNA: TGTGCCAGCAGTTTGGTCCCCAGGGCTTTAGTGAGCGGGAGGCCCGGCAATGAGCAGTTCTTC. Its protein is CASSLVPRALVSGRPGNEQFF.

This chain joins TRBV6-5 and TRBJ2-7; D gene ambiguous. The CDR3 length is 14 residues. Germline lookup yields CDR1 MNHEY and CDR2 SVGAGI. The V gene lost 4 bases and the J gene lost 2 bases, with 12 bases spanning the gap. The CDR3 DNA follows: TGTGCCAGCAGTTCTCCATCCGGAGCCTACGAGCAGTACTTC. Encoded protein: CASSSPSGAYEQYF.

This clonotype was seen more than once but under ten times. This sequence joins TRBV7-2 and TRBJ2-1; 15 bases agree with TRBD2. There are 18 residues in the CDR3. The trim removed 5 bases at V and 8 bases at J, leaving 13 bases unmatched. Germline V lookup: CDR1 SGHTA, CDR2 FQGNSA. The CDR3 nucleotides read TGTGCCAGCAGCCCGGGACTAGCGGGGGGTTTTTTGAGCGATGAGCAGTTCTTC. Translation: CASSPGLAGGFLSDEQFF. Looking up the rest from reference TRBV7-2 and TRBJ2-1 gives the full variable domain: GAGVSQSPSNKVTEKGKDVELRCDPISGHTALYWYRQSLGQGLEFLIYFQGNSAPDKSGLPSDRFSAERTGGSVSTLTIQRTQQEDSAVYLCASSPGLAGGFLSDEQFFGPGTRLTVL.

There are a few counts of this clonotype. The CDR3 here is CASSYPRTGGWKTQYF. The CDR3 DNA is TGTGCCAGCAGTTACCCTCGGACAGGGGGATGGAAGACCCAGTACTTC. The genes are TRBV6-2 or TRBV6-3 and TRBJ2-5, with 10 bases that match TRBD1. This CDR3 is built from 16 residues. V shed 2 bases, J shed 6 bases, and the junction held 9 bases outside the gene matches. The germline CDR1 and CDR2 sequences are MNHEY and SVGEGT.

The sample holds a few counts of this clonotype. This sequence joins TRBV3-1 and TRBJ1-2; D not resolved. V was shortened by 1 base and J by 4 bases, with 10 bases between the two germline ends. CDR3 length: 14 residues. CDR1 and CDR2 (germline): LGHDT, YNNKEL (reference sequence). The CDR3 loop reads CASSQVADLYGYTF. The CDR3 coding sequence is TGTGCCAGCAGCCAAGTTGCGGACCTCTATGGCTACACCTTC.

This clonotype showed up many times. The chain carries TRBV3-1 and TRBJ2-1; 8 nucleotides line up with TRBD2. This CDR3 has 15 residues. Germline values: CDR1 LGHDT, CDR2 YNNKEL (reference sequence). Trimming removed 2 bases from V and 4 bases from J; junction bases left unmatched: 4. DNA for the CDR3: TGTGCCAGCAGCCAATCTAGCGGGTCTTACAATGAGCAGTTCTTC. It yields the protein CASSQSSGSYNEQFF.

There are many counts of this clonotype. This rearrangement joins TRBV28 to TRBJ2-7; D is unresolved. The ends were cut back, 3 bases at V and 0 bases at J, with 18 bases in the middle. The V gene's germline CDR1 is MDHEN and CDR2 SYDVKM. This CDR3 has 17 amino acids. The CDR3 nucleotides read TGTGCCAGCAGTTTCCCCCCCCGAGGTTCAAGCTCCTACGAGCAGTACTTC. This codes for CASSFPPRGSSSYEQYF.

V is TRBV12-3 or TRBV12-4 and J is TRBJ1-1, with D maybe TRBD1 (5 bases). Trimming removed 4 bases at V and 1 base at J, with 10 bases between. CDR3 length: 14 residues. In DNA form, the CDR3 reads TGTGCCAGCAGTTCCGGGGGGACGAACACTGAAGCTTTCTTT. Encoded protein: CASSSGGTNTEAFF.

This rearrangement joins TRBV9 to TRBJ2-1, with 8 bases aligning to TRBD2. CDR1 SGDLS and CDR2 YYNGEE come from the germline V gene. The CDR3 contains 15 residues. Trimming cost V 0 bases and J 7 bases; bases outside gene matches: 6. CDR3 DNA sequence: TGTGCCAGCAGCGTAGACCCGGGAGGGAGGAATGAGCAGTTCTTC. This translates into CASSVDPGGRNEQFF.

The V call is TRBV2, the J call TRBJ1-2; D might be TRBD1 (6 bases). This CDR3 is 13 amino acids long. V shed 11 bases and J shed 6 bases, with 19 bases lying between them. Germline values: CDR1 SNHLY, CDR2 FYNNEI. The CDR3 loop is CASGRDRSDGYTF. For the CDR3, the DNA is TGTGCCTCAGGAAGAGACAGGTCGGATGGCTACACCTTC. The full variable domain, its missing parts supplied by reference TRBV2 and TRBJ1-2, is EPEVTQTPSHQVTQMGQEVILRCVPISNHLYFYWYRQILGQKVEFLVSFYNNEISEKSEIFDDQFSVERPDGSNFTLKIRSTKLEDSAMYFCASGRDRSDGYTFGSGTRLTVV.

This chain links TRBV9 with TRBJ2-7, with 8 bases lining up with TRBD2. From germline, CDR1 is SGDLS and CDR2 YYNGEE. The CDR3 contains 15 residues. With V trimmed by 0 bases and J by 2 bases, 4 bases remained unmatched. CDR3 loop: CASSVAGGPTYEQYF. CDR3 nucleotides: TGTGCCAGCAGCGTAGCGGGAGGGCCGACCTACGAGCAGTACTTC.

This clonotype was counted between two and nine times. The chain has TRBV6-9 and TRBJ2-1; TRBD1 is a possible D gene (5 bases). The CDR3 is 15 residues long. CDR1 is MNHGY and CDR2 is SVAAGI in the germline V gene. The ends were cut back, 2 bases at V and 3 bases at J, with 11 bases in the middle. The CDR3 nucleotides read TGTGCCAGCAGTTATGGGGCGGTCGGCTACAATGAGCAGTTCTTC. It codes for CASSYGAVGYNEQFF.

The CDR3 region is CASSRDERQPQHF. The CDR3 DNA follows: TGTGCCAGCAGCCGCGACGAGAGGCAGCCCCAGCATTTT. The genes are TRBV7-9 and TRBJ1-5; no reliable D call. V dropped 5 bases and J dropped 7 bases, with 12 bases sitting between them. The CDR3 length is 13 residues. CDR1 is SEHNR and CDR2 is FQNEAQ in the germline V gene (reference sequence).

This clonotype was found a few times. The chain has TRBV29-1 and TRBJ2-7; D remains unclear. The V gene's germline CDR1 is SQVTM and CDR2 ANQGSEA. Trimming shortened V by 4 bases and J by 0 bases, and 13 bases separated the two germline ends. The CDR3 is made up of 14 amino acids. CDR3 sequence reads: CSVGNGQNSYEQYF. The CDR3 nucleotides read TGCAGCGTTGGAAATGGGCAGAACTCCTACGAGCAGTACTTC.